A selection of T cell receptor beta chains follows, all from one sample in a study. TCRdb redid the calling of the multiplex PCR reads with MiXCR, one entry per CDR3 protein. The table includes some 2,500 distinct CDR3 sequences, 4.5% to 5.5% detected once. The source material was naive CD4+ T cells sorted from blood. Every receptor here comes from a female donor with breast cancer. CDR3s include the opening cysteine and the closing phenylalanine or tryptophan. A D gene is named only where the DNA matches it firmly. For some rows the clone size is stated as once, few or many, or as a class when expanded; others skip it.

v_gene,abundance,j_gene,d_gene,CDR3nt,CDR3aa
TRBV12-3/TRBV12-4,medium-sized,TRBJ1-2,.,TGTGCCAGCAGGCCGAGGGAAGTAGGTGGCTACACCTTC,CASRPREVGGYTF
TRBV12-3/TRBV12-4,medium-sized,TRBJ1-2,.,TGTGCCAGCAAGACTCGGGGAAACTATGGCTACACCTTC,CASKTRGNYGYTF
TRBV12-3/TRBV12-4,medium-sized,TRBJ1-2,TRBD1,TGTGCCAGCAGGCAGACAGGGGATGGCTACACCTTC,CASRQTGDGYTF
TRBV12-3/TRBV12-4,medium-sized,TRBJ1-2,TRBD1,TGTGCCAGCAGTTACCGGGACAGGGAATATGGCTACACCTTC,CASSYRDREYGYTF
TRBV12-3/TRBV12-4,medium-sized,TRBJ1-2,.,TGTGCCAGCAGTTTAGACAGCTATAGTAGGTATGGCTACACCTTC,CASSLDSYSRYGYTF
TRBV12-3/TRBV12-4,many,TRBJ1-2,.,TGTGCCAGCAGCCCCTCTCCCGGGACTTACACCTTC,CASSPSPGTYTF
TRBV12-3/TRBV12-4,medium-sized,TRBJ1-2,.,TGTGCCAGCCATGGGAGGGCCCAGGGCTATGGCTACACCTTC,CASHGRAQGYGYTF
TRBV12-3/TRBV12-4,medium-sized,TRBJ1-2,.,TGTGCCAGCAGTTTGGATATGAGACAGTATGGCTACACCTTC,CASSLDMRQYGYTF
TRBV12-3/TRBV12-4,medium-sized,TRBJ1-2,TRBD1,TGTGCCAGCGGCTGGACAGGGGACTATGGCTACACCTTC,CASGWTGDYGYTF
TRBV12-3/TRBV12-4,medium-sized,TRBJ1-2,.,TGTGCCAGCAGTTTGGACGGGAACTATGGCTACACCTTC,CASSLDGNYGYTF
TRBV12-3/TRBV12-4,medium-sized,TRBJ1-2,.,TGTGCCAGCAGTTTAACCTATGGCTACACCTTC,CASSLTYGYTF
TRBV12-3/TRBV12-4,medium-sized,TRBJ1-2,.,TGTGCCAGCAGTTTCGGACAGTCCTATGGCTACACCTTC,CASSFGQSYGYTF
TRBV12-3/TRBV12-4,medium-sized,TRBJ1-2,.,TGTGCCAGCAGCCGGGACCACGGCGGGAATGGCTACACCTTC,CASSRDHGGNGYTF
TRBV12-3/TRBV12-4,many,TRBJ1-2,.,TGTGCCAGCAATAGGGCAGACTATGGCTACACCTTC,CASNRADYGYTF
TRBV12-3/TRBV12-4,medium-sized,TRBJ1-2,.,TGTGCCAGCAGTTTACCCCAGAACTATGGCTACACCTTC,CASSLPQNYGYTF
TRBV12-3/TRBV12-4,medium-sized,TRBJ1-2,.,TGTGCCAGCAGTTTAGACGACAGTCTAGCTAACTATGGCTACACCTTC,CASSLDDSLANYGYTF
TRBV12-3/TRBV12-4,many,TRBJ1-2,.,TGTGCCAGCACCATAATGCGGACAGCGCGCCATGGCTACACCTTC,CASTIMRTARHGYTF
TRBV12-3/TRBV12-4,.,TRBJ1-2,.,TGTGCCAGCAGTTTAGAGGAATTCAGTGGCTACACCTTC,CASSLEEFSGYTF
TRBV12-3/TRBV12-4,medium-sized,TRBJ1-2,.,TGTGCCAGCAGGATAGGACAGACCTATGGAACGGACGGCTACACCTTC,CASRIGQTYGTDGYTF
TRBV12-3/TRBV12-4,medium-sized,TRBJ1-2,TRBD1,TGTGCCAGCAGTTTCGACAGGGCTAACTATGGCTACACCTTC,CASSFDRANYGYTF
TRBV12-3/TRBV12-4,medium-sized,TRBJ1-2,TRBD1,TGTGCCAGCAGTTTATGGGACAGTATTAGCTACACCTTC,CASSLWDSISYTF
TRBV12-3/TRBV12-4,large,TRBJ1-2,.,TGTGCCAGCAGTTTAGTGGGCTATGGCTACACCTTC,CASSLVGYGYTF
TRBV12-3/TRBV12-4,medium-sized,TRBJ1-2,.,TGTGCCAGCACTGTGTCAGGGACTAATGGCTACACCTTC,CASTVSGTNGYTF
TRBV12-3/TRBV12-4,medium-sized,TRBJ1-2,.,TGTGCCAGCAGCCATACATATGGCTACACCTTC,CASSHTYGYTF
TRBV12-3/TRBV12-4,medium-sized,TRBJ1-2,.,TGTGCCAGCAGAAACGCCGACCGCTATGGCTACACCTTC,CASRNADRYGYTF
TRBV12-3/TRBV12-4,medium-sized,TRBJ1-2,.,TGTGCCAGCAGTTTGTTCAGGGACTATGGCTACACCTTC,CASSLFRDYGYTF
TRBV12-3/TRBV12-4,medium-sized,TRBJ1-2,TRBD1,TGTGCCAGCAGTTTAAGACAGGGTAATGGCTACACCTTC,CASSLRQGNGYTF
TRBV12-3/TRBV12-4,medium-sized,TRBJ1-2,.,TGTGCCAGCAGTTTAACGTCCTACGGCTACACCTTC,CASSLTSYGYTF
TRBV12-3/TRBV12-4,medium-sized,TRBJ1-2,.,TGTGCCAGCAGTTTCAGGGTGGGCTATGGCTACACCTTC,CASSFRVGYGYTF
TRBV12-3/TRBV12-4,medium-sized,TRBJ1-2,.,TGTGCCAGCAGTTTACTATCTTACTATGGCTACACCTTC,CASSLLSYYGYTF
TRBV12-3/TRBV12-4,medium-sized,TRBJ1-2,.,TGTGCCAGCAGTTTAGCGTTCCAGGGTGTTGGCTACACCTTC,CASSLAFQGVGYTF
TRBV12-3/TRBV12-4,medium-sized,TRBJ1-2,.,TGTGCCAGCAGTCTCCGGGGCCACTATGGCTACACCTTC,CASSLRGHYGYTF
TRBV12-3/TRBV12-4,medium-sized,TRBJ1-2,TRBD1,TGTGCCAGCAGTTTAACAGGGGTGCGTTATGGCTACACCTTC,CASSLTGVRYGYTF
TRBV12-3/TRBV12-4,medium-sized,TRBJ1-2,.,TGTGCCAGCAGTTTAGGGGCCGGACCTAGCTATGGCTACACCTTC,CASSLGAGPSYGYTF
TRBV12-3/TRBV12-4,medium-sized,TRBJ1-2,.,TGTGCCAGCAGGCAGGGATCCTATGGCTACACCTTC,CASRQGSYGYTF
TRBV12-3/TRBV12-4,medium-sized,TRBJ1-2,.,TGTGCCAGCAGTTTAATTGGTGGTAATCGCTACACCTTC,CASSLIGGNRYTF
TRBV12-3/TRBV12-4,large,TRBJ1-2,.,TGTGCCAGCAGTTCCAGGCAGTGGGCTAACTATGGCTACACCTTC,CASSSRQWANYGYTF
TRBV12-3/TRBV12-4,medium-sized,TRBJ1-2,TRBD1,TGTGCCAGCAGTAGTCCGGGACAGGGAATGACTGGTGGCTACACCTTC,CASSSPGQGMTGGYTF
TRBV12-3/TRBV12-4,medium-sized,TRBJ1-2,.,TGTGCCAGCAGTTTTATGGCATCGGGCGGCTACACCTTC,CASSFMASGGYTF
TRBV12-3/TRBV12-4,many,TRBJ1-2,.,TGTGCCAGCAGCCCTCAGGGAAAAGCTAACTATGGCTACACCTTC,CASSPQGKANYGYTF
TRBV12-5,medium-sized,TRBJ1-2,TRBD1,TGTGCTAGTGGATACACTCCCGGGACAGGGATCAACTATGGCTACACCTTC,CASGYTPGTGINYGYTF
TRBV12-3/TRBV12-4,.,TRBJ1-2,.,TGTGCCAGCAGTCTCACAGGGCCTTATGGCTACACCTTC,CASSLTGPYGYTF
TRBV12-3/TRBV12-4,many,TRBJ1-2,TRBD1,TGTGCCAGCAGCCCCGGGACAGCTGCAGGCTACACCTTC,CASSPGTAAGYTF
TRBV12-3/TRBV12-4,large,TRBJ1-2,.,TGTGCCAGCAGTTCCAGTAACTATGGCTACACCTTC,CASSSSNYGYTF
TRBV12-3/TRBV12-4,medium-sized,TRBJ1-2,TRBD1,TGTGCCAGCAGCCGGACAGGGTGGTATGGCTACACCTTC,CASSRTGWYGYTF
TRBV12-3/TRBV12-4,medium-sized,TRBJ1-2,.,TGTGCCAGCAGCCTTATTGGGCCGATCAACTATGGCTACACCTTC,CASSLIGPINYGYTF
TRBV12-3/TRBV12-4,medium-sized,TRBJ1-2,.,TGTGCCAGCAGTTTCGGGAGAAGGGGCTACACCTTC,CASSFGRRGYTF
TRBV12-3/TRBV12-4,medium-sized,TRBJ1-2,.,TGTGCCAGCAGTGGAGGTAACTATGGCTACACCTTC,CASSGGNYGYTF
TRBV12-3/TRBV12-4,medium-sized,TRBJ1-2,TRBD1,TGTGCCAGCAGATCGACAGGGTCGGAGGGCTACACCTTC,CASRSTGSEGYTF